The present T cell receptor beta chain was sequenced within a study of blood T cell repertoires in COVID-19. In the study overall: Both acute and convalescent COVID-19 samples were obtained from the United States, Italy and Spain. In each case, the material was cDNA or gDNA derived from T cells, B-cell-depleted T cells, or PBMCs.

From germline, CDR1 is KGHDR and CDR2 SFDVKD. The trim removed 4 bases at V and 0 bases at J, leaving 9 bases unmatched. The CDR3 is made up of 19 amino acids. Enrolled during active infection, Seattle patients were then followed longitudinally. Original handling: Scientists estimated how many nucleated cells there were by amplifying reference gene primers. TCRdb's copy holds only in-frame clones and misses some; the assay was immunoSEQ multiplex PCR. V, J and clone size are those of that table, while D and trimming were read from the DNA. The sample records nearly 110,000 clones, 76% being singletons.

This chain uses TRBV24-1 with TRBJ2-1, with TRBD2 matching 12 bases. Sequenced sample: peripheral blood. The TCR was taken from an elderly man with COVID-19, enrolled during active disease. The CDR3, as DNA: TGTGCCACCAGTGACCCTGGACTAGCGGGAAGAAGCTCCTACAATGAGCAGTTCTTC. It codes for CATSDPGLAGRSSYNEQFF.